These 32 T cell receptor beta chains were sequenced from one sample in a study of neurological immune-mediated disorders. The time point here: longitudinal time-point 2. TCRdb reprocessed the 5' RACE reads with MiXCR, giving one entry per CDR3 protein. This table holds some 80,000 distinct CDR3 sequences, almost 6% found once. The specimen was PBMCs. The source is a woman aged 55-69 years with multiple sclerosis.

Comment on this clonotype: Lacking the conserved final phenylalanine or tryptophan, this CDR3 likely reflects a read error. CDR3 loop: CSSSQPDRGDKPQHI. The CDR3 DNA follows: TGTTCCAGCAGCCAGCCGGACAGGGGGGATAAGCCCCAGCATATT. This chain links TRBV4-2 with TRBJ1-5; 10 nucleotides match TRBD1. This CDR3 has 15 amino acids. CDR1 and CDR2 from the germline V gene are LGHNA and YNFKEQ.

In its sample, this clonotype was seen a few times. The chain's CDR3 is CACAGGSGGYTF. DNA for the CDR3: TGTGCCTGTGCGGGAGGGAGTGGCGGCTACACCTTC. The chain joins TRBV30 to TRBJ1-2; D gene unclear. The CDR3 is made up of 12 amino acids. V was pared by 6 bases and J by 8 bases, with 16 bases between. Germline V CDR1 and CDR2: GTSNPN, SVGIG (reference sequence).

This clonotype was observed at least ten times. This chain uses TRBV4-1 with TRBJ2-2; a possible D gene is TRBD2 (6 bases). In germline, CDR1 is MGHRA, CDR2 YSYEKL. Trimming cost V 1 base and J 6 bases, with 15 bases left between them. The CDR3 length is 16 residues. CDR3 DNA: TGCGCCAGCAGCCAAGGTTGGGGACCGGGGGCCGGGGAGCTGTTTTTT. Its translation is CASSQGWGPGAGELFF.

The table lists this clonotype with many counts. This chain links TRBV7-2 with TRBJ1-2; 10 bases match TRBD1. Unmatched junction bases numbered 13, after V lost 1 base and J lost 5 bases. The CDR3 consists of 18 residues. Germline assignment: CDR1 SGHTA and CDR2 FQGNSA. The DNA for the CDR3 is TGTGCCAGCAGCTTAGGAAGGGACAGGGGCGGATTGGGGTATGGCTACACCTTC. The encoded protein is CASSLGRDRGGLGYGYTF.

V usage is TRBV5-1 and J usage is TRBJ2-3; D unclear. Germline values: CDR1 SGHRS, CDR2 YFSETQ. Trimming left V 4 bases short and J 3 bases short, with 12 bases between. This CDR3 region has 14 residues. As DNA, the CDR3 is TGCGCCAGCAGCCTCGATCTACAGACAGATACGCAGTATTTT. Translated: CASSLDLQTDTQYF.

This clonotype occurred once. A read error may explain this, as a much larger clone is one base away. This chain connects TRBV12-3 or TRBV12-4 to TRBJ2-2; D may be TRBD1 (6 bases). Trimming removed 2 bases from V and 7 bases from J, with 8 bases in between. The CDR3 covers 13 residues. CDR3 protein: CASSLRDNGELFF. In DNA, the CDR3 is TGTGCCAGCAGTTTAAGGGACAACGGGGAGCTGTTTTTT.

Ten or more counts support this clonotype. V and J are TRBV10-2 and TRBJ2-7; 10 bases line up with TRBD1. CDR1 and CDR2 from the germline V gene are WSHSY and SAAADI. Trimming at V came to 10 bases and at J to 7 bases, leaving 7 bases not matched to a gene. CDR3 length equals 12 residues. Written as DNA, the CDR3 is TGCGCCACCCGCGGACAGGGGGTAGAGCAGTACTTC. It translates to CATRGQGVEQYF.

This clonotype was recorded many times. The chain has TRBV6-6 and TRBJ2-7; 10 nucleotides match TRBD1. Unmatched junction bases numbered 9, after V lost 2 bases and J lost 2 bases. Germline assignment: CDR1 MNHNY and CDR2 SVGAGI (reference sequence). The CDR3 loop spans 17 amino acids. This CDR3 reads CASSYQADRGAPYEQYF. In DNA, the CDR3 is TGTGCCAGCAGTTACCAAGCGGACAGGGGGGCCCCCTACGAGCAGTACTTC.

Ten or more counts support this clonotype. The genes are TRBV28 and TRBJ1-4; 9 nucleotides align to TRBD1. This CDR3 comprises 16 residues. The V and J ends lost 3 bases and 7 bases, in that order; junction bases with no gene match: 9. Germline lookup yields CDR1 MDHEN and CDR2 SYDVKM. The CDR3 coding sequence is TGTGCCAGCAGTTTGAGGACAGGGGTGGCGGCTGAAAAACTGTTTTTT. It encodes CASSLRTGVAAEKLFF. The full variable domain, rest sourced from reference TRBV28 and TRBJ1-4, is DVKVTQSSRYLVKRTGEKVFLECVQDMDHENMFWYRQDPGLGLRLIYFSYDVKMKEKGDIPEGYSVSREKKERFSLILESASTNQTSMYLCASSLRTGVAAEKLFFGSGTQLSVL.

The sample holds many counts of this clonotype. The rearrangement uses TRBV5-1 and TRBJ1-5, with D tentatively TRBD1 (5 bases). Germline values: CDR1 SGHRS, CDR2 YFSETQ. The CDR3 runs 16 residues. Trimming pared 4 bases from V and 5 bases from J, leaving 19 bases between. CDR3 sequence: CASSPEGGGAYQPQHF. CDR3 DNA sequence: TGCGCCAGCAGCCCAGAAGGCGGGGGAGCGTATCAGCCCCAGCATTTT.

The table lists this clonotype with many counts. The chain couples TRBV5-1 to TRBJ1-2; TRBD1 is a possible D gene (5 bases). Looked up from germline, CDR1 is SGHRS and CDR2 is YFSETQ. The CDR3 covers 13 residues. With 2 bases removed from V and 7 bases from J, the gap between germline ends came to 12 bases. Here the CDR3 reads CASSFGGSGGYTF. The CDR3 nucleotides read TGCGCCAGCAGCTTTGGGGGGTCTGGTGGCTACACCTTC. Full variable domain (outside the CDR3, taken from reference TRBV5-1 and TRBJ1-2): KAGVTQTPRYLIKTRGQQVTLSCSPISGHRSVSWYQQTPGQGLQFLFEYFSETQRNKGNFPGRFSGRQFSNSRSEMNVSTLELGDSALYLCASSFGGSGGYTFGSGTRLTVV.

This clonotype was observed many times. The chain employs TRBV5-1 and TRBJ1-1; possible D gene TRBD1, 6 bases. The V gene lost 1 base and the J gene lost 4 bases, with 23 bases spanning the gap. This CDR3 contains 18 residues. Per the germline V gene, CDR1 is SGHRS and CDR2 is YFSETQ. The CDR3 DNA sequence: TGCGCCAGCAGCTTGTCGGATAGGGGGGGGCGAAGTGGCACTGAAGCTTTCTTT. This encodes CASSLSDRGGRSGTEAFF. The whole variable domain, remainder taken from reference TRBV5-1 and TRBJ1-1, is KAGVTQTPRYLIKTRGQQVTLSCSPISGHRSVSWYQQTPGQGLQFLFEYFSETQRNKGNFPGRFSGRQFSNSRSEMNVSTLELGDSALYLCASSLSDRGGRSGTEAFFGQGTRLTVV.

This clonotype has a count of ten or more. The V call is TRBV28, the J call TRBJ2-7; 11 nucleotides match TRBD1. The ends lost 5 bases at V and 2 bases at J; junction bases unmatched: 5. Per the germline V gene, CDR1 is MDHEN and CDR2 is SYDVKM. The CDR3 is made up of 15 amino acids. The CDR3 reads CASSGRDRGTYEQYF. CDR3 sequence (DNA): TGTGCCAGCAGTGGACGGGACAGGGGGACCTACGAGCAGTACTTC.

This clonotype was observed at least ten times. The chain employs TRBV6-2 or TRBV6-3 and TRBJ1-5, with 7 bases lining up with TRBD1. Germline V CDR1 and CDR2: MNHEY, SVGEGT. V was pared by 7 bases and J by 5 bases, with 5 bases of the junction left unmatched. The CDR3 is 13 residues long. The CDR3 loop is CASKDRKDQPQHF. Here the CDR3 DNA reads TGTGCCAGCAAGGACAGGAAGGATCAGCCCCAGCATTTT.

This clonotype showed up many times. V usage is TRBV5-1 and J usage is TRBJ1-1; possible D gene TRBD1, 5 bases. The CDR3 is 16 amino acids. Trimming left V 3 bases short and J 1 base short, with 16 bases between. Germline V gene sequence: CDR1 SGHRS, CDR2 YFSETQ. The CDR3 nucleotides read TGCGCCAGCAGCTACATAGCAGGGAAGTCGAACACTGAAGCTTTCTTT. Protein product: CASSYIAGKSNTEAFF.

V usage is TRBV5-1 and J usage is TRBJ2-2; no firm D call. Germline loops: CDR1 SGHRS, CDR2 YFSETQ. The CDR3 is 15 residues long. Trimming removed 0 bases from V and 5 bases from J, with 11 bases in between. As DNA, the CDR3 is TGCGCCAGCAGCTTGGTTCTGTCCACAACCGGGGAGCTGTTTTTT. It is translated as CASSLVLSTTGELFF. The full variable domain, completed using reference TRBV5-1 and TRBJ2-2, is KAGVTQTPRYLIKTRGQQVTLSCSPISGHRSVSWYQQTPGQGLQFLFEYFSETQRNKGNFPGRFSGRQFSNSRSEMNVSTLELGDSALYLCASSLVLSTTGELFFGEGSRLTVL.

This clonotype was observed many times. This chain's CDR3 is CASTSGGSWDTDTQYF. The CDR3 DNA reads TGTGCCAGCACCTCAGGGGGTAGCTGGGACACAGATACGCAGTATTTT. The chain uses TRBV27 and TRBJ2-3, with 7 bases aligning to TRBD1. Germline values: CDR1 MNHEY, CDR2 SMNVEV (reference sequence). CDR3 length equals 16 residues. V lost 7 bases to trimming and J lost 2 bases; unmatched junction nucleotides: 12.

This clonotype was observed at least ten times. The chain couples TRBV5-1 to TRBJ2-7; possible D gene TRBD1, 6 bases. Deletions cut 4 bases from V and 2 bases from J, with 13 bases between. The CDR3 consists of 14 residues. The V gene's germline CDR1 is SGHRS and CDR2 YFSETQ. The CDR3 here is CASSPSPGAYEQYF. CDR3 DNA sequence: TGCGCCAGCAGCCCCTCGCCAGGGGCCTACGAGCAGTACTTC.

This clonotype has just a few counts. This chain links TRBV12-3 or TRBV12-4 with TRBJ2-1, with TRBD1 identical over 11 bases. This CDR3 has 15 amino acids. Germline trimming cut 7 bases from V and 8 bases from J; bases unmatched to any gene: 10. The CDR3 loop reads CASKDRGRQFDEQFF. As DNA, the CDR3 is TGTGCCAGCAAGGACAGGGGGCGTCAGTTCGATGAGCAGTTCTTC.

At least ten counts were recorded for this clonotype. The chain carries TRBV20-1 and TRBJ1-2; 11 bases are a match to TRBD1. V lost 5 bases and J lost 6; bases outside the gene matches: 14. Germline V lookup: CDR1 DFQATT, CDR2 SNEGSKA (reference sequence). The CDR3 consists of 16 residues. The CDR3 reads CSARNAGDRGGDGYTF. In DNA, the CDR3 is TGCAGTGCTCGGAATGCAGGGGACAGGGGGGGAGATGGCTACACCTTC.

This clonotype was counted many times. This CDR3 is CASSPAETVNEQFF. In DNA, the CDR3 is TGTGCCAGCAGCCCAGCCGAGACGGTGAATGAGCAGTTCTTC. This chain links TRBV7-8 with TRBJ2-1; D is ambiguous. Germline V lookup: CDR1 SGHVS, CDR2 FQNEAQ. The CDR3 has 14 amino acids. V shed 5 bases and J shed 7 bases, with 15 bases lying between them.

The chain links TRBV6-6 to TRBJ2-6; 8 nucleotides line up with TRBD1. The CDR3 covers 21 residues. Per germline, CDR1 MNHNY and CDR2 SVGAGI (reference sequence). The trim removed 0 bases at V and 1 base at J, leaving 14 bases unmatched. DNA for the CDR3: TGTGCCAGCAGTTACTCGATAAGGACAGGGACCGATTCGTCTGGGGCCAACGTCCTGACTTTC. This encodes CASSYSIRTGTDSSGANVLTF.

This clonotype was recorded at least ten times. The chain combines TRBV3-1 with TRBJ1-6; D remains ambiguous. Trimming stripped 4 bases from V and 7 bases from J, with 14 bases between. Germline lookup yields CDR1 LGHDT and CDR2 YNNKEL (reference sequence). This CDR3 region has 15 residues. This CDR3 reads CASSRGGMGNSPLHF. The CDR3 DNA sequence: TGTGCCAGCAGCCGAGGAGGGATGGGGAATTCACCCCTCCACTTT.

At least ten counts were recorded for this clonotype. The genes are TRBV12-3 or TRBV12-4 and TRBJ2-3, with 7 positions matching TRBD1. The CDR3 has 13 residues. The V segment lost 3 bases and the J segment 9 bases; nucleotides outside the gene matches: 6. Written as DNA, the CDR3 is TGTGCCAGCAGTTTTATGGAGGACAGGACGCAGTATTTT. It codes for CASSFMEDRTQYF.

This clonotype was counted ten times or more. CDR3 in amino acids: CSARVPLGQGASGYTF. DNA for the CDR3: TGCAGTGCTAGGGTACCTTTGGGACAGGGGGCGAGTGGCTACACCTTC. The chain couples TRBV20-1 to TRBJ1-2; TRBD1 matches 12 bases. The trim removed 3 bases at V and 7 bases at J, leaving 12 bases unmatched. The germline CDR1 and CDR2 sequences are DFQATT and SNEGSKA (reference sequence). The CDR3 is 16 residues long.

The CDR3 DNA is TGCAGTGCTATCCGACAGGAAAGCTACGAGCAGTACTTC. Translating it yields CSAIRQESYEQYF. The V and J genes are TRBV20-1 and TRBJ2-7, with D perhaps matching TRBD1 (6 bases). Trimming took off 4 bases at V and 3 bases at J, with 13 bases between the two ends. The CDR3 extends over 13 amino acids. Germline V gene data show CDR1 as DFQATT and CDR2 as SNEGSKA (reference sequence).

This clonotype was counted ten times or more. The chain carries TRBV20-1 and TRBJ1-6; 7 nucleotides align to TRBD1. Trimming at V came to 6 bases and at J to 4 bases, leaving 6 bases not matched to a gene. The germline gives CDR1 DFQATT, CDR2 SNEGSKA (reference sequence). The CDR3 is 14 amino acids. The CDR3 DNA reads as TGCAGTGCAAAAACAGGGGTATATAATTCACCCCTCCACTTT. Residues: CSAKTGVYNSPLHF.

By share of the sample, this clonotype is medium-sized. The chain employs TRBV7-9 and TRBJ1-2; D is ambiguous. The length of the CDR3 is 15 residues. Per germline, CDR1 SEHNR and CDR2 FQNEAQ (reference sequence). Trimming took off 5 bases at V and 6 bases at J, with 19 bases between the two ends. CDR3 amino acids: CASSTPWGEQDGYTF. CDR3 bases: TGTGCCAGCAGCACGCCTTGGGGAGAACAAGATGGCTACACCTTC.

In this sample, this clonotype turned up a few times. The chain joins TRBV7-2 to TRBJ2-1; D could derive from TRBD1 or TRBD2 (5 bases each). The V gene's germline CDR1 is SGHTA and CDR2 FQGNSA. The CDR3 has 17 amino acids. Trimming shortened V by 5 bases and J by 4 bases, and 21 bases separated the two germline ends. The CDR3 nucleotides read TGTGCCAGCAGCCCCCACTTTGGGGGACCCCCATACAATGAGCAGTTCTTC. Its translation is CASSPHFGGPPYNEQFF.

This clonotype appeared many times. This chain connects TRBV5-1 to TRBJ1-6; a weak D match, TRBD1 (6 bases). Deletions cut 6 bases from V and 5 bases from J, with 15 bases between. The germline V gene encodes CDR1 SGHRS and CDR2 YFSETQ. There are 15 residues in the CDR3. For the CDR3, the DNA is TGCGCCAGCACTCGTACAGGGAAAAATAATTCACCCCTCCACTTT. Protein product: CASTRTGKNNSPLHF.

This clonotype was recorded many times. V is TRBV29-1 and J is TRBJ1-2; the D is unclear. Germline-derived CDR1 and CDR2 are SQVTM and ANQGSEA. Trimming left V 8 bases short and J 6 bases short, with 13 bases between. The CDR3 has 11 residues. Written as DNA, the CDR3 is TGCAGCAAGGGAGGGAAGAATGGCTACACCTTC. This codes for CSKGGKNGYTF.

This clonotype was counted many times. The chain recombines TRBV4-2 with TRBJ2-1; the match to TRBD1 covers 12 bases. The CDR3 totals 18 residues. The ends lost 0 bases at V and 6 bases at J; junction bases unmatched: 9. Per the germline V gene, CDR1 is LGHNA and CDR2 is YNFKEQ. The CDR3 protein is CASSQDHQGTGGPNEQFF. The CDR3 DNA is TGTGCCAGCAGCCAAGATCACCAAGGGACAGGGGGCCCCAATGAGCAGTTCTTC.